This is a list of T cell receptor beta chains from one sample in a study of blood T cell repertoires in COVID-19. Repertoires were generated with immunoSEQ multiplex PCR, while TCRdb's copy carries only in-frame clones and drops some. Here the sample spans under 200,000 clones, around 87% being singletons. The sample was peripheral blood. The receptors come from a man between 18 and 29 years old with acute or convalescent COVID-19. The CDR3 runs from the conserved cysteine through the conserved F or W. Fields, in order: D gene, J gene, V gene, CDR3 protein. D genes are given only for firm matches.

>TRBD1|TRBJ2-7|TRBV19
CASSIRDSYEQYF
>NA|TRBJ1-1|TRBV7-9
CASSLVAGTTEAFF
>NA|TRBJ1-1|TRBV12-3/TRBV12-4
CASSLWGGKEAFF
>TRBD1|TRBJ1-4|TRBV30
CAWQTGLGEKLFF
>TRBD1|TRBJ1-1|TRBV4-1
CASSQPWAGGLAEAFF
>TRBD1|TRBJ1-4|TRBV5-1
CASSSDRGEEKLFF
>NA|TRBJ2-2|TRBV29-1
CSVKNRDKAGELFF
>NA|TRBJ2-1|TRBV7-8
CASTLSEHYNEQFF
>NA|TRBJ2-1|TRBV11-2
CASSLVPGSYNEQFF
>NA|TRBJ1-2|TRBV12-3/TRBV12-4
CASTTLVNYGYTF
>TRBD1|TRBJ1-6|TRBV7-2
CASSLVGQGAYNSPLHF
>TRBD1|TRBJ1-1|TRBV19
CASSIGQGASEAFF
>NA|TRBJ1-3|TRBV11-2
CASSLGLRQGNSGNTIYF
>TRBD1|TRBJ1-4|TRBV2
CASSRTGVAKLFF
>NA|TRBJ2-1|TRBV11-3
CASSLVFNNEQFF
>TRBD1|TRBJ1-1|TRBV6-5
CASTTDRGGTEAFF
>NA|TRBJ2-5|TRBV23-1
CASSQPVQETQYF
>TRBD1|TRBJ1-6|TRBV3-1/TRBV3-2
CASSQGDRLHTLHF